This TCR beta chain was captured in a study of blood T cell repertoires in COVID-19. Study at large: PBMCs, B-cell-depleted T cells, or T cells were the source of the cDNA or gDNA that made up the material.

There are 14 residues in the CDR3. The V and J ends lost 6 bases and 2 bases, in that order; junction bases with no gene match: 3. Germline CDR1 and CDR2: SNHLY and FYNNEI. Per the original data handling: Estimation of nucleated cell counts was performed using reference gene primer amplification. TCRdb keeps only in-frame clones here, not all; method: immunoSEQ multiplex PCR. The V and J calls and the clone size are those of that table, but D and trimming were determined from the DNA. The table records nearly 50,000 clones, about 85% of them present only once. The chain employs TRBV2 and TRBJ2-1; TRBD2 matches 8 bases. The source is a man aged 35 to 55 with active COVID-19. Sequencing was performed on peripheral blood. The CDR3 spells CASRAGLAYNEQFF. In DNA, the CDR3 is TGTGCCAGCAGGGCGGGACTAGCCTACAATGAGCAGTTCTTC.